The source of this T cell receptor beta chain is a study of blood T cell repertoires in COVID-19. V gave up 4 bases and J gave up 2 bases; unmatched junction bases: 9. The CDR3 runs 16 residues. In germline, CDR1 is MNHEY, CDR2 SMNVEV (reference sequence). This clone was seen a single time. Original methodology: Using reference gene primer amplification, nucleated cell counts were estimated. The protocol was immunoSEQ multiplex PCR, while the TCRdb copy is restricted to in-frame clones and leaves out a portion. V, J and clone size reflect that table, while D and trimming were determined from the DNA. The profile shows fewer than 200,000 clones, about nine tenths of them singletons. Those enrolled, adults aged roughly 18 to 95 years, came from about two dozen US areas. Participants had their cohort set by participant-reported clinical history.

Sequencing was performed on PBMCs or T cells enriched from blood (not recorded which). The clonotype originates from a woman younger than 35 who had recovered from COVID-19. The gene calls are TRBV27 and TRBJ2-7; 9 bases align to TRBD2. The CDR3 sequence: CASSSPSLAGAYEQYF. The CDR3 bases are TGTGCCAGCAGTTCCCCTAGTTTAGCGGGAGCCTACGAGCAGTACTTC.